One and the same sample provided the 19 T cell receptor beta chains below, sequenced in a study of early T cells in non-severe SARS-CoV-2 infection. TCRdb fed the 5' RACE reads into MiXCR, producing one record per CDR3 protein. Among around 58,000 distinct CDR3 sequences listed, about 8% were seen once. The source was whole blood, collected at baseline. Receptors originate from an adult who was a healthcare worker with PCR-confirmed SARS-CoV-2 infection or an uninfected control (not recorded which).

This clonotype was seen many times. J is TRBJ2-3 and V is TRBV7-8; D is uncertain. Germline CDR1 and CDR2: SGHVS and FQNEAQ. The CDR3 covers 17 residues. The V gene lost 4 bases and the J gene lost 3 bases, with 20 bases spanning the gap. The CDR3 loop is CASSSLGWVATTDTQYF. For the CDR3, the DNA is TGTGCCAGCAGCTCCCTAGGGTGGGTCGCAACTACAGATACGCAGTATTTT.

The chain couples TRBV11-1 to TRBJ2-1, with 7 bases that match TRBD2. The CDR3 spans 15 residues. Germline values: CDR1 SGHAT, CDR2 FQDESV (reference sequence). V shed 2 bases and J 3 bases; nucleotides not matched to a gene: 4. The CDR3 DNA reads as TGTGCCAGCAGCTTACGCGGGAGTCTCTACAATGAGCAGTTCTTC. The encoded protein is CASSLRGSLYNEQFF.

In this sample, this clonotype turned up many times. The chain carries TRBV5-4 and TRBJ1-3, with D hard to call. Looked up from germline, CDR1 is SGHNT and CDR2 is YYREEE (reference sequence). The CDR3 spans 13 residues. Trimming took off 1 base at V and 4 bases at J, with 6 bases between the two ends. The CDR3 here is CASSLNRGNTIYF. CDR3 in DNA: TGTGCCAGCAGCTTGAACCGCGGAAACACCATATATTTT.

This clonotype was recorded many times. The rearrangement joins TRBV20-1 to TRBJ1-2, with TRBD1 identical over 8 bases. After removal of 5 bases from V and 2 bases from J, the junction contained 13 bases not matched to a gene. The CDR3 runs to 16 residues. CDR1 and CDR2 from the germline V gene are DFQATT and SNEGSKA (reference sequence). CDR3 amino acids: CSAGRDRQYGNYGYTF. The DNA for the CDR3 is TGCAGTGCTGGACGGGACAGGCAGTATGGGAACTATGGCTACACCTTC.

J is TRBJ2-7 and V is TRBV12-3 or TRBV12-4; D might be TRBD1 (6 bases). This CDR3 is 12 amino acids long. V dropped 5 bases and J dropped 7 bases, with 12 bases sitting between them. In DNA form, the CDR3 reads TGTGCCAGCAGTCCCGACCAGGGGGAGCAGTACTTC. Protein product: CASSPDQGEQYF.

This clonotype has only a few counts. The chain is built from TRBV11-1 and TRBJ2-1, with 7 bases lining up with TRBD1. Germline-derived CDR1 and CDR2 are SGHAT and FQDESV (reference sequence). Trimming cost V 1 base and J 6 bases; bases outside gene matches: 6. The CDR3 contains 15 residues. The CDR3 protein is CASSLGDRDSNEQFF. The DNA of the CDR3 is TGTGCCAGCAGCTTAGGGGACAGAGACTCCAATGAGCAGTTCTTC. Supplemented by reference TRBV11-1 and TRBJ2-1, the full variable domain reads EAEVAQSPRYKITEKSQAVAFWCDPISGHATLYWYRQILGQGPELLVQFQDESVVDDSQLPKDRFSAERLKGVDSTLKIQPAELGDSAMYLCASSLGDRDSNEQFFGPGTRLTVL.

The DNA for the CDR3 is TGTGCCAGCAGCTTAACCGGCCGTGGGTACGAGCAGTACTTC. Protein: CASSLTGRGYEQYF. The chain uses TRBV7-9 and TRBJ2-7; D is unclear. Trimming cost V 2 bases and J 4 bases, with 12 bases left between them. Germline V gene data show CDR1 as SEHNR and CDR2 as FQNEAQ (reference sequence). The CDR3 contains 14 residues.

The J gene is TRBJ2-1, the V gene TRBV6-2 or TRBV6-3, with TRBD2 identical over 9 bases. Per germline, CDR1 MNHEY and CDR2 SVGEGT. CDR3 length equals 16 residues. V lost 2 bases, J lost 4 bases, and 6 bases stayed unmatched. CDR3 DNA: TGTGCCAGCAGTTACCCGGCGGGAGGGATATACAATGAGCAGTTCTTC. Protein sequence: CASSYPAGGIYNEQFF.

This clonotype was recorded at least ten times. V gene TRBV6-1 combines with J gene TRBJ2-3, with 7 bases aligning to TRBD1. This CDR3 is 16 amino acids long. Unmatched junction bases numbered 13, after V lost 6 bases and J lost 4 bases. CDR1 is MNHNS and CDR2 is SASEGT in the germline V gene. The CDR3 is CASRGGQADGSDTQYF. In DNA form, the CDR3 reads TGTGCCAGCAGAGGCGGACAGGCCGATGGGTCAGATACGCAGTATTTT.

This clonotype has ten or more counts. The J gene is TRBJ2-5, the V gene TRBV20-1; no clear D. CDR1 DFQATT and CDR2 SNEGSKA come from the germline V gene (reference sequence). CDR3 length: 14 amino acids. V was clipped by 0 bases and J by 1 base, with 9 bases between them. CDR3 bases: TGCAGTGCTAGAGATCTACAGTCCCAAGAGACCCAGTACTTC. Its translation is CSARDLQSQETQYF.

In this sample, this clonotype turned up many times. The chain joins TRBV27 to TRBJ2-7; no reliable D call. Germline-derived CDR1 and CDR2 are MNHEY and SMNVEV (reference sequence). V was trimmed by 0 bases and J by 5 bases, leaving 11 bases between them. This CDR3 is built from 14 residues. DNA of the CDR3: TGTGCCAGCAGTTTATCGGTCCCTCTCAACGAGCAGTACTTC. This translates into CASSLSVPLNEQYF.

This clonotype was seen more than once but under ten times. The V and J genes are TRBV6-2 or TRBV6-3 and TRBJ2-7, with D possibly matching TRBD1 (6 bases). The CDR3 totals 15 residues. Germline loops: CDR1 MNHEY, CDR2 SVGEGT. The germline V and J ends were trimmed by 8 bases and 0 bases, with 17 bases remaining between them. The CDR3 here is CASRRRTASSYEQYF. The CDR3 DNA reads TGTGCCAGCCGGCGTAGGACAGCGTCCTCCTACGAGCAGTACTTC.

This clonotype was counted only a few times. This chain links TRBV6-4 with TRBJ2-1, with TRBD2 identical over 8 bases. The trim removed 0 bases at V and 2 bases at J, leaving 0 bases unmatched. The CDR3 consists of 15 residues. Germline assignment: CDR1 MRHNA and CDR2 SNTAGT. The CDR3 bases are TGTGCCAGCAGTGACTCAGCGGGAGCCTACAATGAGCAGTTCTTC. Translated, it gives CASSDSAGAYNEQFF.

The rearrangement links TRBV4-1 to TRBJ2-2, with unresolved D. The CDR3 covers 16 residues. Germline CDR1 reads MGHRA; CDR2 reads YSYEKL. Trimming removed 3 bases from V and 5 bases from J, with 16 bases in between. CDR3: CASSQEMTPGTGELFF. The CDR3, as DNA: TGCGCCAGCAGCCAGGAAATGACGCCGGGTACCGGGGAGCTGTTTTTT.

This clonotype appeared many times. This chain connects TRBV6-5 to TRBJ2-3; 16 bases line up with TRBD2. Germline V CDR1 and CDR2: MNHEY, SVGAGI. The CDR3 spans 17 residues. V dropped 7 bases and J dropped 3; count of bases not matched to a gene: 7. In DNA form, the CDR3 reads TGTGCCAGCATCCTGGGACTAGCGGGAGGGCGTACAGATACGCAGTATTTT. It yields the protein CASILGLAGGRTDTQYF.

V is TRBV19 and J is TRBJ2-3, with D unresolved. Trimming stripped 7 bases from V and 0 bases from J, with 8 bases between. The CDR3 spans 13 residues. Per the germline V gene, CDR1 is LNHDA and CDR2 is SQIVND (reference sequence). CDR3 loop: CASNPRSTDTQYF. In nucleotides, the CDR3 is TGTGCCAGTAATCCTCGGAGCACAGATACGCAGTATTTT.

This clonotype was detected many times. The chain is built from TRBV20-1 and TRBJ2-1, with unresolved D. The V end was cut by 0 bases, the J end by 5 bases, with 14 bases between. The CDR3 is 15 residues long. The germline CDR1 and CDR2 sequences are DFQATT and SNEGSKA (reference sequence). The CDR3, as DNA: TGCAGTGCTAGAGAATATAGAGGAACGGACAATGAGCAGTTCTTC. As protein: CSAREYRGTDNEQFF.

V is TRBV11-2 and J is TRBJ2-1, with 10 bases lining up with TRBD2. Germline CDR1 is SGHAT and CDR2 is FQNNGV. The CDR3 has 15 amino acids. J was trimmed by 5 bases and V by 4 bases; bases with no gene match: 5. The CDR3 reads CASSYSGRPDNEQFF. The CDR3 DNA sequence: TGTGCCAGCAGCTATAGCGGGAGGCCTGACAATGAGCAGTTCTTC.

This clonotype was counted a few times. This chain joins TRBV3-1 and TRBJ1-1; 7 positions agree with TRBD1. Germline V gives CDR1 LGHDT, CDR2 YNNKEL (reference sequence). J lost 4 bases, V lost 1 base, and 3 bases had no gene match. This CDR3 has 14 amino acids. Here the CDR3 DNA reads TGTGCCAGCAGCCAAGGGACAGGCTCCACTGAAGCTTTCTTT. Translated, it gives CASSQGTGSTEAFF.